This TCR beta chain was documented in a study of shared clonotypes between healthy human individuals. Study-wide findings and caveats: The sampled material consisted only of blood, and tissue repertoires are likely to differ.

To note about this clone: Its antigen is still unknown.

The protocol was immunoSEQ multiplex PCR, while the TCRdb copy is restricted to in-frame clones and leaves out a portion. The repertoire holds approximately 98,000 clones, with over 65% as singletons. The CDR3 is 14 amino acids. Germline V gives CDR1 SEHNR, CDR2 FQNEAQ (reference sequence). V was clipped by 5 bases and J by 6 bases; unmatched bases: 3. This chain connects TRBV7-9 to TRBJ2-2; 10 nucleotides line up with TRBD2. The source of this sequence is a woman aged 25 to 39 in good health. The sequenced sample was memory CD8+ T cells sorted from blood. Sample subset: CD45RO+ cells pooled with CCR7-negative TemRA cells. CDR3 coding DNA: TGTGCCAGCAGCGAGGGACTAGCGTCCGGGGAGCTGTTTTTT. It translates to CASSEGLASGELFF.